These T cell receptor beta chains were read from a single sample in a study of Graves' ophthalmopathy and Graves' hyperthyroidism. TCRdb re-called the multiplex PCR reads with MiXCR, one entry per CDR3 protein. The data hold about 620,000 distinct CDR3 sequences, with 20% to 25% observed a single time. The specimen sequenced was peripheral blood. These TCRs come from a woman aged 18-29 years with stable Graves' hyperthyroidism. Some clones in this sample may be carry-over from other donors' samples. Both conserved end residues are part of each CDR3. A D gene is named only where the DNA matches it firmly. Some rows mark clone size as missing; the rest say once, few, many or name a class of expanded clone.

D: -; J: TRBJ2-5; size: many; V: TRBV3-1; CDR3: CASSQGPGAQETQYF; DNA: TGTGCCAGCAGCCAAGGACCGGGGGCCCAAGAGACCCAGTACTTC
D: -; J: TRBJ1-5; size: many; V: TRBV6-1; CDR3: CASSSWGGNQPQHF; DNA: TGTGCCAGCAGTAGTTGGGGAGGCAATCAGCCCCAGCATTTT
D: -; J: TRBJ1-1; size: many; V: TRBV20-1; CDR3: CSARDRFEAEAFF; DNA: TGCAGTGCTAGAGATAGATTCGAGGCTGAAGCTTTCTTT
D: TRBD1; J: TRBJ2-7; size: few; V: TRBV20-1; CDR3: CSARPLGQGAGEQYF; DNA: TGCAGTGCTAGGCCCCTGGGACAGGGGGCAGGGGAGCAGTACTTC
D: TRBD2; J: TRBJ2-2; size: many; V: TRBV15; CDR3: CATSRPKREVDTGELFF; DNA: TGTGCCACCAGCAGACCGAAGCGGGAGGTGGACACCGGGGAGCTGTTTTTT
D: TRBD1; J: TRBJ1-1; size: -; V: TRBV20-1; CDR3: CSASEGTGFTEAFF; DNA: TGCAGTGCTAGTGAAGGGACAGGGTTCACTGAAGCTTTCTTT
D: TRBD2; J: TRBJ2-7; size: many; V: TRBV6-5; CDR3: CASSYQRGFHEQYF; DNA: TGTGCCAGCAGTTACCAGCGGGGGTTCCACGAGCAGTACTTC
D: -; J: TRBJ1-1; size: few; V: TRBV6-5; CDR3: CASSFSSQSNTEAFF; DNA: TGTGCCAGCAGTTTTTCTTCACAATCGAACACTGAAGCTTTCTTT
D: TRBD1; J: TRBJ1-1; size: many; V: TRBV6-1; CDR3: CASPRTGAITEAFF; DNA: TGTGCCAGCCCCCGAACAGGGGCGATCACTGAAGCTTTCTTT
D: -; J: TRBJ1-2; size: many; V: TRBV19; CDR3: CASSIVGRGYTF; DNA: TGTGCCAGTAGTATAGTCGGGCGTGGCTACACCTTC
D: -; J: TRBJ2-5; size: once; V: TRBV7-3; CDR3: CASSSYRGETQYF; DNA: TGTGCCAGCAGCTCCTACCGGGGGGAGACCCAGTACTTC
D: -; J: TRBJ1-1; size: -; V: TRBV30; CDR3: CAWSVRGATSTEAFF; DNA: TGTGCCTGGAGTGTAAGAGGGGCGACTAGCACTGAAGCTTTCTTT
D: -; J: TRBJ1-2; size: -; V: TRBV28; CDR3: CASSHQGYTF; DNA: TGTGCCAGCAGTCACCAGGGCTACACCTTC
D: TRBD1; J: TRBJ2-2; size: medium-sized; V: TRBV27; CDR3: CASSQSDRGVGELFF; DNA: TGTGCCAGCAGCCAAAGCGACAGGGGCGTCGGGGAGCTGTTTTTT
D: -; J: TRBJ1-2; size: -; V: TRBV5-1; CDR3: CASSLIAQGDYGYTF; DNA: TGCGCCAGCAGCTTGATAGCACAGGGAGACTATGGCTACACCTTC
D: TRBD2; J: TRBJ2-7; size: many; V: TRBV19; CDR3: CASSSLAGDVEQYF; DNA: TGTGCCAGTAGTAGTTTAGCGGGAGATGTCGAGCAGTACTTC
D: -; J: TRBJ2-6; size: -; V: TRBV30; CDR3: CAWNCVRAGANVLTF; DNA: TGTGCCTGGAACTGTGTCCGGGCTGGGGCCAACGTCCTGACTTTC
D: -; J: TRBJ1-1; size: many; V: TRBV20-1; CDR3: CSARDPGSKAEAFF; DNA: TGCAGTGCTAGAGATCCAGGGTCTAAGGCTGAAGCTTTCTTT
D: -; J: TRBJ2-7; size: many; V: TRBV19; CDR3: CASRSSLGAYEQYF; DNA: TGTGCCAGTAGATCATCCCTCGGGGCCTACGAGCAGTACTTC
D: -; J: TRBJ2-5; size: -; V: TRBV12-3/TRBV12-4; CDR3: CASRNTGPPETQYF; DNA: TGTGCCAGCAGAAACACCGGGCCCCCGGAGACCCAGTACTTC
D: TRBD2; J: TRBJ2-2; size: -; V: TRBV6-1; CDR3: CASRLAGGQTGELFF; DNA: TGTGCCAGCAGACTAGCGGGGGGGCAGACCGGGGAGCTGTTTTTT
D: TRBD2; J: TRBJ2-7; size: many; V: TRBV12-3/TRBV12-4; CDR3: CASSQLAGDYEQYF; DNA: TGTGCCAGCAGCCAACTAGCGGGAGACTACGAGCAGTACTTC
D: -; J: TRBJ2-7; size: many; V: TRBV6-5; CDR3: CASSPRPTGTYEQYF; DNA: TGTGCCAGCAGCCCTCGTCCGACGGGAACTTACGAGCAGTACTTC
D: -; J: TRBJ2-4; size: many; V: TRBV30; CDR3: CAWSVDPWGNIQYF; DNA: TGTGCCTGGAGTGTAGACCCCTGGGGTAACATTCAGTACTTC
D: -; J: TRBJ2-7; size: many; V: TRBV6-2/TRBV6-3; CDR3: CASSILFSYEQYF; DNA: TGTGCCAGCAGTATTCTCTTCTCCTACGAGCAGTACTTC
D: TRBD1; J: TRBJ1-1; size: many; V: TRBV12-3/TRBV12-4; CDR3: CASSVGQGSLAFF; DNA: TGTGCCAGCAGTGTCGGACAGGGTTCTTTGGCTTTCTTT
D: -; J: TRBJ1-1; size: many; V: TRBV6-1; CDR3: CASEGKAEAFF; DNA: TGTGCCAGCGAGGGAAAGGCTGAAGCTTTCTTT
D: TRBD1; J: TRBJ2-5; size: -; V: TRBV7-9; CDR3: CASSLATGNGEETQYF; DNA: TGTGCCAGCAGCTTGGCGACAGGGAATGGGGAAGAGACCCAGTACTTC
D: -; J: TRBJ1-1; size: few; V: TRBV9; CDR3: CASSATSDTMNTEAFF; DNA: TGTGCCAGCAGCGCGACGTCGGACACCATGAACACTGAAGCTTTCTTT
D: -; J: TRBJ1-1; size: many; V: TRBV6-5; CDR3: CASSYAEPFKAFF; DNA: TGTGCCAGCAGTTACGCGGAACCCTTTAAAGCTTTCTTT
D: -; J: TRBJ2-7; size: many; V: TRBV5-1; CDR3: CASSSSRSYEQYF; DNA: TGCGCCAGCAGCTCCTCACGCTCCTACGAGCAGTACTTC
D: -; J: TRBJ2-7; size: -; V: TRBV11-1; CDR3: CASSLAREGSSVRGEQYF; DNA: TGTGCCAGCAGCTTAGCGCGTGAGGGCTCGAGCGTCCGGGGCGAGCAGTACTTC
D: -; J: TRBJ1-5; size: many; V: TRBV27; CDR3: CASSFRGLSNQPQHF; DNA: TGTGCCAGCAGTTTTAGGGGTCTTAGCAATCAGCCCCAGCATTTT
D: -; J: TRBJ2-4; size: -; V: TRBV6-1; CDR3: CASSGGPENIQYF; DNA: TGTGCCAGCAGCGGGGGGCCTGAAAACATTCAGTACTTC
D: -; J: TRBJ2-7; size: -; V: TRBV7-2; CDR3: CASSPGPRDYEQYF; DNA: TGTGCCAGCAGCCCCGGCCCGAGGGACTACGAGCAGTACTTC
D: -; J: TRBJ2-3; size: few; V: TRBV11-3; CDR3: CASSLGPVYTDTQYF; DNA: TGTGCCAGCAGCTTAGGCCCGGTTTACACAGATACGCAGTATTTT
D: -; J: TRBJ2-5; size: many; V: TRBV24-1; CDR3: CATSDTGRVGQETQYF; DNA: TGTGCCACCAGTGATACGGGACGGGTCGGCCAAGAGACCCAGTACTTC
D: -; J: TRBJ2-5; size: many; V: TRBV7-6; CDR3: CASSLAVRVDETQYF; DNA: TGTGCCAGCAGCTTAGCGGTCAGGGTTGATGAGACCCAGTACTTC
D: -; J: TRBJ2-4; size: -; V: TRBV14; CDR3: CASSQVRGSNIQYF; DNA: TGTGCCAGCAGCCAAGTTAGAGGGTCAAACATTCAGTACTTC
D: -; J: TRBJ1-1; size: few; V: TRBV2; CDR3: CASDGGKAFF; DNA: TGTGCCAGCGATGGAGGGAAAGCTTTCTTT
D: -; J: TRBJ2-4; size: many; V: TRBV6-5; CDR3: CASSYSTAKNIQYF; DNA: TGTGCCAGCAGTTACTCGACAGCCAAAAACATTCAGTACTTC
D: -; J: TRBJ2-7; size: -; V: TRBV11-2; CDR3: CASSPIRRGRGNSYEQYF; DNA: TGTGCCAGCAGCCCTATAAGGAGGGGACGGGGGAATTCCTACGAGCAGTACTTC
D: TRBD2; J: TRBJ2-4; size: many; V: TRBV13; CDR3: CASSLGAGYAKNIQYF; DNA: TGTGCCAGCAGCTTAGGAGCGGGGTATGCCAAAAACATTCAGTACTTC
D: -; J: TRBJ2-7; size: many; V: TRBV14; CDR3: CASSQELTPFYEQYF; DNA: TGTGCCAGCAGCCAGGAGTTGACACCTTTCTACGAGCAGTACTTC
D: TRBD1; J: TRBJ1-2; size: -; V: TRBV28; CDR3: CASNNGQGGYGYTF; DNA: TGTGCCAGCAACAACGGACAGGGAGGCTATGGCTACACCTTC
D: TRBD1; J: TRBJ1-2; size: -; V: TRBV24-1; CDR3: CATSGLSDRDYGYTF; DNA: TGTGCCACCAGTGGCCTTTCCGACAGGGACTATGGCTACACCTTC
D: -; J: TRBJ2-1; size: few; V: TRBV6-5; CDR3: CASSYLSSYNEKFF; DNA: TGTGCCAGCAGTTACTTGAGCTCCTACAATGAGAAGTTCTTC
D: -; J: TRBJ1-2; size: -; V: TRBV18; CDR3: CASSPRPGGSYGYTF; DNA: TGTGCCAGCTCACCAAGGCCGGGAGGGAGCTATGGCTACACCTTC